These T cell receptor beta chains were read from a single sample in a study of control samples from healthy donors and cancer patients. Sequencing used immunoSEQ multiplex PCR; TCRdb keeps in-frame clones, though not all of them. The data show tens of thousands of clones, with roughly 80% seen just once and under 40% held by the top ten. Sequencing was carried out using PBMCs. The receptors stem from a man in his 70s with lung cancer. Each CDR3 is given with its conserved first and last residue. A D gene is named only where the DNA matches it firmly. Expanded clones get a size class; other rows say once, few or many, or leave the size out.

TRBJ1-1,NA,NA,TRBV9,TGTGCCAGCAGCGTACGGGGTTTGGACACTGAAGCTTTCTTT,CASSVRGLDTEAFF
TRBJ2-3,NA,NA,TRBV4-1,TGCGCCAGCAGCCAGTTAAACATGGGTTTTCCAGATACGCAGTATTTT,CASSQLNMGFPDTQYF
TRBJ2-2,NA,many,TRBV19,TGTGCCAGTAGTTCAAGGTACGGGGAGCTGTTTTTT,CASSSRYGELFF
TRBJ1-5,NA,NA,TRBV25-1,TGTGCCAGCAGTGAAGGTTCACAGAGCAATCAGCCCCAGCATTTT,CASSEGSQSNQPQHF
TRBJ2-1,TRBD2,few,TRBV7-3,TGTGCCAGCAGCTTTAGCGGGGTTAGCTCCTACAATGAGCAGTTCTTC,CASSFSGVSSYNEQFF
TRBJ1-2,NA,NA,TRBV19,TGTGCCAGTAGTATTCCTTCCTTTCGCGGCTACACCTTC,CASSIPSFRGYTF
TRBJ1-3,NA,NA,TRBV7-9,TGTGCCAGCAGCTTAAGCAACTCTGGAAACACCATATATTTT,CASSLSNSGNTIYF
TRBJ2-7,TRBD1,NA,TRBV27,TGTGCCAGCAGTTCACAGGGGGCAGATATGCACGAGCAGTACTTC,CASSSQGADMHEQYF
TRBJ2-7,TRBD1,NA,TRBV4-3,TGCGCCAGCAGCTTCGGACAGGGACAACTCGACGAGCAGTACTTC,CASSFGQGQLDEQYF
TRBJ1-4,NA,NA,TRBV9,TGTGCCAGCAGCGTAAGGCAGAGTTCACCTAATGAAAAACTGTTTTTT,CASSVRQSSPNEKLFF
TRBJ1-1,NA,NA,TRBV7-9,TGTGCCAGCAGCCGACGTTTCACTGAAGCTTTCTTT,CASSRRFTEAFF